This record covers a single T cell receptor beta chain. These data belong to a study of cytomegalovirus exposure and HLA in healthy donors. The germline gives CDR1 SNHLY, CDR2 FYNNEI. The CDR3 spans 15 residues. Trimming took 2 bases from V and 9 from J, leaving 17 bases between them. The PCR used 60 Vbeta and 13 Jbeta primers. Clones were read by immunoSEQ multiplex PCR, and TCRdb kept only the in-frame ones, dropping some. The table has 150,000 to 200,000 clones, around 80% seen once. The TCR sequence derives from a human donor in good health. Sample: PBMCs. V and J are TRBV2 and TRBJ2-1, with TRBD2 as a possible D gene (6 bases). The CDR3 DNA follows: TGTGCCAGCAGTGAACAGGGCGCCCTGGGAGGTGAGCAGTTCTTC. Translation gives CASSEQGALGGEQFF.